Below, 32 T cell receptor beta chains from the same sample are listed, as sequenced in a study of blood T cell repertoires in COVID-19. TCRdb's copy holds only in-frame clones and misses some; the assay was immunoSEQ multiplex PCR. The sample holds 150,000 to 200,000 clones, about 80% seen once. Sequencing was performed on peripheral blood. The origin of the receptors is a woman older than 75 with acute or convalescent COVID-19.

V and J are TRBV5-6 and TRBJ2-1; D call uncertain. Germline V gene data show CDR1 as SGHDT and CDR2 as YYEEEE. The CDR3 contains 13 residues. V was trimmed by 5 bases and J by 3 bases, leaving 9 bases between them. CDR3 sequence: CASSFEVYNEQFF. The CDR3 DNA follows: TGTGCCAGCAGTTTTGAGGTCTACAATGAGCAGTTCTTC. The variable domain in full, completed from reference TRBV5-6 and TRBJ2-1, reads DAGVTQSPTHLIKTRGQQVTLRCSPKSGHDTVSWYQQALGQGPQFIFQYYEEEERQRGNFPDRFSGHQFPNYSSELNVNALLLGDSALYLCASSFEVYNEQFFGPGTRLTVL.

About this clone itself: The junction and the germline gene differ at one end; a read error may be behind it. The V and J genes are TRBV5-1 and TRBJ1-2; 11 nucleotides match TRBD1. The germline CDR1 and CDR2 sequences are SGHRS and YFSETQ. The CDR3 extends over 14 amino acids. CDR3: CASSAAGTGGGHTF. CDR3 sequence (DNA): TGCGCCAGCAGCGCAGCCGGGACAGGGGGTGGCCACACCTTC.

The V call is TRBV5-4, the J call TRBJ2-7, with D possibly being TRBD2 (5 bases). The CDR3 is 12 residues long. Between the trimmed V and J ends, which lost 6 bases and 3 bases, there was a span of 10 bases. Germline assignment: CDR1 SGHNT and CDR2 YYREEE (reference sequence). CDR3 bases: TGTGCCAGCACCGGACTGAACTACGAGCAGTACTTC. It specifies CASTGLNYEQYF.

J is TRBJ1-1 and V is TRBV10-3; 9 nucleotides agree with TRBD1. Trimming at V came to 4 bases and at J to 2 bases, leaving 8 bases not matched to a gene. Per germline, CDR1 ENHRY and CDR2 SYGVKD. CDR3 size: 16 residues. The CDR3, as DNA: TGTGCCATCAGTGGCCCCCCGACAGGGGGAAACACTGAAGCTTTCTTT. Amino acid sequence: CAISGPPTGGNTEAFF.

The V call is TRBV29-1, the J call TRBJ1-1; tentatively, D is TRBD1 (5 bases). Trimming cost V 7 bases and J 0 bases, with 18 bases left between them. The CDR3 sequence is 15 residues long. Per the germline V gene, CDR1 is SQVTM and CDR2 is ANQGSEA. CDR3 nucleotides: TGCAGCGACACCCGGACATTCGGTATGAACACTGAAGCTTTCTTT. It yields the protein CSDTRTFGMNTEAFF.

The sample holds one count of this clone. The chain employs TRBV7-3 and TRBJ2-3; 13 nucleotides align to TRBD2. The CDR3 has 19 amino acids. V shed 4 bases, J shed 2 bases, and the junction held 12 bases outside the gene matches. Germline CDR1 reads SGHTA; CDR2 reads FQGTGA. CDR3 nucleotide sequence: TGTGCCAGCAGCTCCCGCCCGACTAGCGGGGGGCTGATCACAGATACGCAGTATTTT. Translating gives CASSSRPTSGGLITDTQYF.

In this sample, this clone turned up a few times. The chain uses TRBV19 and TRBJ2-2; a weak D match, TRBD2 (7 bases). Per the germline V gene, CDR1 is LNHDA and CDR2 is SQIVND (reference sequence). Trimming stripped 7 bases from V and 4 bases from J, with 16 bases between. The CDR3 totals 15 residues. The CDR3 is CASKGVAGTTGELFF. The CDR3 coding sequence is TGTGCCAGTAAGGGGGTAGCGGGTACCACCGGGGAGCTGTTTTTT.

The V call is TRBV11-2, the J call TRBJ1-3, with D unresolved. The CDR3 extends over 12 amino acids. V gave up 1 base and J gave up 9 bases, with 7 bases separating them. Looked up from germline, CDR1 is SGHAT and CDR2 is FQNNGV. This CDR3 is CASSLGGGTIYF. The CDR3 coding sequence is TGTGCCAGCAGCTTAGGGGGAGGCACCATATATTTT.

V and J are TRBV6-5 and TRBJ1-6; TRBD1 matches at 7 bases. Losses at the gene ends were 5 bases for V and 7 bases for J; bases not matched to a gene: 8. Germline V lookup: CDR1 MNHEY, CDR2 SVGAGI. The CDR3 covers 15 residues. CDR3 nucleotide sequence: TGTGCCAGCAGTCAAAACAGGGGCCGCAATTCACCCCTCCACTTT. Protein product: CASSQNRGRNSPLHF.

With regard to this clone: Possible read error: a much larger clone is one base away. The chain carries TRBV3-1 (or the pseudogene TRBV3-2) and TRBJ1-1; D possibly corresponds to TRBD1 (6 bases). Trimming took off 6 bases at V and 1 base at J, with 9 bases between the two ends. Germline CDR1 is LGHDT and CDR2 is YNNKEL (reference sequence). The CDR3 has 13 amino acids. DNA for the CDR3: TGTGCCAGCAGACCGGACAGGAACACTGAAGCTTTCTTT. This sequence encodes CASRPDRNTEAFF.

The gene calls are TRBV5-4 and TRBJ2-7, with a tentative D call TRBD1 (5 bases). Germline V CDR1 and CDR2: SGHNT, YYREEE (reference sequence). V lost 3 bases, J lost 5 bases, and 18 bases lay in between. The CDR3 sequence is 15 residues long. The CDR3 DNA reads as TGTGCCAGCAGCTCACCGACAGCTAGGGGCCACGAGCAGTACTTC. It encodes CASSSPTARGHEQYF. Full variable domain (remainder filled in from reference TRBV5-4 and TRBJ2-7): ETGVTQSPTHLIKTRGQQVTLRCSSQSGHNTVSWYQQALGQGPQFIFQYYREEENGRGNFPPRFSGLQFPNYSSELNVNALELDDSALYLCASSSPTARGHEQYFGPGTRLTVT.

V is TRBV11-2 and J is TRBJ2-5, with TRBD2 matching 8 bases. This CDR3 is built from 15 residues. The V gene's germline CDR1 is SGHAT and CDR2 FQNNGV. Unmatched junction bases numbered 6, after V lost 1 base and J lost 5 bases. The CDR3 nucleotides are TGTGCCAGCAGCTTAGGCGGCGGGAGGAGGGAGACCCAGTACTTC. Translating gives CASSLGGGRRETQYF.

The J gene is TRBJ1-6, the V gene TRBV2, with unresolved D. The CDR3 has 16 amino acids. V was shortened by 6 bases and J by 0 bases, with 12 bases between the two germline ends. The germline V gene has CDR1 SNHLY and CDR2 FYNNEI. The CDR3 sequence: CASRRVVFSYNSPLHF. The CDR3 region has the DNA TGTGCCAGCAGACGAGTGGTCTTCTCCTATAATTCACCCCTCCACTTT.

The chain is built from TRBV5-4 and TRBJ2-3, with 10 bases identical to TRBD2. Per the germline V gene, CDR1 is SGHNT and CDR2 is YYREEE (reference sequence). V trimming: 3 bases; J trimming: 0 bases; junction bases outside the gene matches: 7. This CDR3 region has 17 residues. The CDR3 bases are TGTGCCAGCAGCTATCCGGGACTAGCGACTAGCACAGATACGCAGTATTTT. Its translation is CASSYPGLATSTDTQYF. Combining the CDR3 with reference TRBV5-4 and TRBJ2-3 gives the whole variable domain ETGVTQSPTHLIKTRGQQVTLRCSSQSGHNTVSWYQQALGQGPQFIFQYYREEENGRGNFPPRFSGLQFPNYSSELNVNALELDDSALYLCASSYPGLATSTDTQYFGPGTRLTVL.

The chain carries TRBV18 and TRBJ1-1; no reliable D call. CDR1 and CDR2 from the germline V gene are KGHSH and LQKENI. There are 13 residues in the CDR3. Trimming took 0 bases from V and 0 from J, leaving 2 bases between them. The chain's CDR3 is CASSPPMNTEAFF. The CDR3 coding sequence is TGTGCCAGCTCACCACCTATGAACACTGAAGCTTTCTTT. Full variable domain (rest looked up from reference TRBV18 and TRBJ1-1): NAGVMQNPRHLVRRRGQEARLRCSPMKGHSHVYWYRQLPEEGLKFMVYLQKENIIDESGMPKERFSAEFPKEGPSILRIQQVVRGDSAAYFCASSPPMNTEAFFGQGTRLTVV.

As concerns this clone: An end of the junction does not agree with germline; a read error may underlie this. The CDR3 sequence is CASSHLGEGLSEQFF. In DNA form, the CDR3 reads TGTGCTAGCAGCCATTTGGGGGAGGGCCTTAGTGAGCAGTTCTTC. The chain has TRBV7-7 and TRBJ2-1; 7 positions match TRBD2. The CDR3 runs 15 residues. Per germline, CDR1 SSHAT and CDR2 FNYEAQ (reference sequence). Based on the CDR3 plus reference TRBV7-7 and TRBJ2-1, the full variable domain is GAGVSQSPRYKVTKRGQDVTLRCDPISSHATLYWYQQALGQGPEFLTYFNYEAQPDKSGLPSDRFSAERPEGSISTLTIQRTEQRDSAMYRCASSHLGEGLSEQFFGPGTRLTVL.

The J gene is TRBJ1-2, the V gene TRBV2; D is perhaps TRBD1 (6 bases). The CDR3 runs 13 residues. The V end lost 4 bases, the J end lost 2 bases, and 8 bases lay between the germline ends. Germline V CDR1 and CDR2: SNHLY, FYNNEI. CDR3 amino acids: CASSGQGNYGYTF. In nucleotides, the CDR3 is TGTGCCAGCAGTGGCCAGGGGAACTATGGCTACACCTTC.

The gene calls are TRBV5-4 and TRBJ2-1; 10 bases are shared with TRBD1. The ends lost 4 bases at V and 6 bases at J; junction bases unmatched: 7. Germline V CDR1 and CDR2: SGHNT, YYREEE (reference sequence). The CDR3 sequence is 15 residues long. CDR3 coding DNA: TGTGCCAGCAGCCGGGGACAGGGGTCTACCAATGAGCAGTTCTTC. Protein: CASSRGQGSTNEQFF.

This sequence joins TRBV9 and TRBJ2-1, with 8 bases lining up with TRBD1. V gave up 3 bases and J gave up 4 bases; unmatched junction bases: 3. This CDR3 is 14 amino acids long. Germline V lookup: CDR1 SGDLS, CDR2 YYNGEE. CDR3 region: CASSAGTGYNEQFF. The CDR3 DNA reads TGTGCCAGCAGCGCCGGGACAGGTTACAATGAGCAGTTCTTC.

The chain uses TRBV5-4 and TRBJ1-3, with TRBD1 identical over 7 bases. With V trimmed by 4 bases and J by 2 bases, 6 bases remained unmatched. Looked up from germline, CDR1 is SGHNT and CDR2 is YYREEE (reference sequence). The CDR3 has 15 amino acids. The CDR3 region is CASSLIGTAGNTIYF. CDR3 sequence (DNA): TGTGCCAGCAGCCTAATCGGGACAGCTGGAAACACCATATATTTT.

This sequence joins TRBV9 and TRBJ2-1; maybe TRBD2 (7 bases). The length of the CDR3 is 16 residues. CDR1 is SGDLS, CDR2 YYNGEE, per germline. Trimming stripped 0 bases from V and 2 bases from J, with 12 bases between. CDR3 region: CASSVGIGGAYNEQFF. In DNA form, the CDR3 reads TGTGCCAGCAGCGTAGGGATAGGGGGGGCCTACAATGAGCAGTTCTTC.

This chain links TRBV28 with TRBJ1-3; tentatively, D is TRBD1 (6 bases). This CDR3 region has 16 residues. V was trimmed by 3 bases and J by 4 bases, leaving 16 bases between them. Germline V gives CDR1 MDHEN, CDR2 SYDVKM. The CDR3 region is CASSFVAGAGGNTIYF. In DNA form, the CDR3 reads TGTGCCAGCAGTTTTGTGGCAGGGGCGGGCGGAAACACCATATATTTT.

V usage is TRBV10-2 and J usage is TRBJ2-1, with TRBD2 matching 9 bases. V gave up 5 bases and J gave up 7 bases; unmatched junction bases: 3. The germline gives CDR1 WSHSY, CDR2 SAAADI. CDR3 length equals 13 residues. This CDR3 reads CASSTTSGNEQFF. The CDR3 bases are TGCGCCAGCAGTACGACTAGCGGAAATGAGCAGTTCTTC.

This clone was counted between two and nine times. CDR3 sequence: CASSRTTGAGNQPQHF. The DNA of the CDR3 is TGTGCCAGCAGCCGGACAACAGGGGCCGGCAATCAGCCCCAGCATTTT. The chain is built from TRBV3-1 (or the pseudogene TRBV3-2) and TRBJ1-5; 7 nucleotides line up with TRBD1. V dropped 4 bases and J dropped 2; count of bases not matched to a gene: 8. Germline CDR1 and CDR2: LGHDT and YNNKEL (reference sequence). CDR3 length equals 16 residues.

On this clone itself: The sample contains more than one DNA sequence encoding this CDR3. The V call is TRBV7-2, the J call TRBJ2-3; 13 positions match TRBD2. Germline-derived CDR1 and CDR2 are SGHTA and FQGNSA. The junction had 17 bases not matched to a gene; V was cut back by 3 bases and J by 11 bases. The CDR3 spans 18 residues. CDR3 residues: CASSLARGGLAGTGGQYF. The CDR3 bases are TGTGCCAGCAGCTTGGCCCGGGGGGGACTAGCGGGAACCGGGGGGCAGTATTTT.

This clone appeared a single time. The chain has TRBV9 and TRBJ2-7; D is undetermined. Germline V lookup: CDR1 SGDLS, CDR2 YYNGEE. This CDR3 is built from 13 residues. V was shortened by 0 bases and J by 1 base, with 5 bases between the two germline ends. For the CDR3, the DNA is TGTGCCAGCAGCGTAGCACTGTCCTACGAGCAGTACTTC. It encodes CASSVALSYEQYF.

The sample holds one count of this clone. The V call is TRBV18, the J call TRBJ1-5; D perhaps matches TRBD1 (5 bases). V was cut by 3 bases and J by 5 bases, with 11 bases left in between. CDR1 and CDR2 from the germline V gene are KGHSH and LQKENI. The CDR3 covers 14 residues. CDR3 residues: CASSPGGAHQPQHF. CDR3 in DNA: TGTGCCAGCTCACCTGGCGGGGCCCATCAGCCCCAGCATTTT.

This chain links TRBV15 with TRBJ2-7; the D gene is possibly TRBD1 (5 bases). The CDR3 has 13 amino acids. With 8 bases removed from V and 0 bases from J, the gap between germline ends came to 11 bases. Germline lookup yields CDR1 LNHNV and CDR2 YYDKDF (reference sequence). Here the CDR3 reads CATGTGYSYEQYF. The CDR3 coding sequence is TGTGCCACCGGAACAGGATACTCCTACGAGCAGTACTTC.

The chain employs TRBV21-1 and TRBJ2-1; TRBD2 is taken as the D call from the table, unchecked against the DNA. TRBV21-1 is a known pseudogene. The CDR3 runs to 17 residues. The CDR3 spells CASSKKLAGGGDNEQFF. In nucleotides, the CDR3 is TGTGCCAGCAGCAAGAAATTAGCGGGAGGCGGGGATAATGAGCAGTTCTTC.

This rearrangement joins TRBV7-2 to TRBJ2-2, with 9 positions matching TRBD2. Unmatched junction bases numbered 11, after V lost 8 bases and J lost 4 bases. Germline CDR1 is SGHTA and CDR2 is FQGNSA. CDR3 length equals 16 residues. This CDR3 is CASSRWATSGTGELFF. The DNA for the CDR3 is TGTGCCAGCTCCCGGTGGGCGACTAGCGGCACCGGGGAGCTGTTTTTT.

The chain joins TRBV5-1 to TRBJ1-2; 8 bases fit TRBD1. Germline loops: CDR1 SGHRS, CDR2 YFSETQ. V shed 0 bases, J shed 4 bases, and the junction held 2 bases outside the gene matches. This CDR3 is built from 14 residues. The CDR3 reads CASSLDRGVYGYTF. CDR3 in DNA: TGCGCCAGCAGCTTGGACAGGGGGGTCTATGGCTACACCTTC. The whole variable domain, filled in from reference TRBV5-1 and TRBJ1-2, reads KAGVTQTPRYLIKTRGQQVTLSCSPISGHRSVSWYQQTPGQGLQFLFEYFSETQRNKGNFPGRFSGRQFSNSRSEMNVSTLELGDSALYLCASSLDRGVYGYTFGSGTRLTVV.

This clone showed up just a few times. The same CDR3 can be traced to other DNA sequences in this sample. The V gene is TRBV7-2, the J gene TRBJ2-7, with 9 bases fitting TRBD1. Germline V lookup: CDR1 SGHTA, CDR2 FQGNSA. This CDR3 spans 14 amino acids. V was pared by 4 bases and J by 3 bases, with 4 bases of the junction left unmatched. In DNA form, the CDR3 reads TGTGCCAGCAGCTGGGGACAGGGCCTCTACGAGCAGTACTTC. Translation: CASSWGQGLYEQYF. The full variable domain, with the rest looked up from reference TRBV7-2 and TRBJ2-7, is GAGVSQSPSNKVTEKGKDVELRCDPISGHTALYWYRQSLGQGLEFLIYFQGNSAPDKSGLPSDRFSAERTGGSVSTLTIQRTQQEDSAVYLCASSWGQGLYEQYFGPGTRLTVT.